Below, one T cell receptor beta chain is given with its context. Its specificity is not known. Patients got ipilimumab 1 mg/kg beginning 14 to 28 days post-transplant. The data derive from a study of ipilimumab plus nivolumab after autologous stem cell transplantation. Across the whole study: Typical patient got 5 ipilimumab doses and about eight nivolumab doses (median). Study results and limitations: Authors suggest TCR repertoire, Treg phenotype and gut microbiota support further study.

The method was immunoSEQ multiplex PCR; TCRdb's version includes in-frame clones alone and lacks a portion of them. The sample shows approximately 40,000 clones, 85% to 95% of them seen only once. The CDR3 spans 15 residues. Looked up from germline, CDR1 is MDHEN and CDR2 is SYDVKM. The input for sequencing was PBMCs, taken in a trial of ipilimumab plus nivolumab as post-transplant consolidation. The sequence came from a male donor with multiple myeloma. The V gene is TRBV28, the J gene TRBJ2-5, with TRBD1 matching over 8 bases. The J call may be wrong; the DNA end is better matched by TRBJ2-7. The CDR3 sequence is CASSLAGTGGYEQYF. In DNA, the CDR3 is TGTGCCAGCAGTTTAGCCGGGACAGGTGGGTACGAGCAGTACTTC.